These T cell receptor beta chains were read from a single sample in a study of blood T cell repertoires in COVID-19. The assay was immunoSEQ multiplex PCR, and TCRdb's table has in-frame clones only and misses some. The table records roughly 230,000 clones, 70% to 85% of them present only once. The sample was PBMCs or T cells enriched from blood (not recorded which). The receptors derive from an older woman who had recovered from COVID-19. The CDR3 runs from the conserved cysteine through the conserved F or W. A D gene is named only where the DNA matches it firmly. Clone size is stated in some rows and not others, as once, few, many or a class when expanded.

j_call | d_call | v_call | clone_size | cdr3_aa | cdr3_nt
TRBJ1-5 | TRBD1 | TRBV2 | few | CASSQNRGYQPQHF | TGTGCCAGCAGCCAAAACAGGGGATATCAGCCCCAGCATTTT
TRBJ2-1 | TRBD2 | TRBV24-1 | - | CATSDPTSAYNEQFF | TGTGCCACCAGTGACCCGACTAGCGCCTACAATGAGCAGTTCTTC
TRBJ2-6 | - | TRBV25-1 | - | CASSGRVAGANVLTF | TGTGCCAGCAGTGGCAGGGTAGCCGGGGCCAACGTCCTGACTTTC
TRBJ2-4 | TRBD1 | TRBV28 | - | CASSSHGTGETIQYF | TGTGCCAGCAGTTCACATGGGACAGGGGAAACCATTCAGTACTTC
TRBJ2-5 | - | TRBV5-5 | - | CASSIPTGSETQYF | TGTGCCAGCAGCATCCCGACAGGTTCCGAGACCCAGTACTTC
TRBJ2-1 | TRBD2 | TRBV14 | - | CASSPSGGGDEQFF | TGTGCCAGCAGCCCTAGCGGGGGGGGAGATGAGCAGTTCTTC
TRBJ1-1 | - | TRBV2 | - | CASSEGRRGVEAFF | TGTGCCAGCAGTGAGGGCAGAAGGGGCGTTGAAGCTTTCTTT
TRBJ1-1 | - | TRBV19 | few | CASILGQAPREAFF | TGTGCCAGTATTTTGGGGCAGGCCCCCCGTGAAGCTTTCTTT
TRBJ1-2 | TRBD1 | TRBV5-8 | - | CASSYQTGGGYGYTF | TGTGCCAGCAGCTACCAGACAGGGGGTGGCTATGGCTACACCTTC
TRBJ2-5 | TRBD2 | TRBV5-1 | - | CASSALAGEETQYF | TGCGCCAGCAGCGCACTAGCGGGGGAAGAGACCCAGTACTTC
TRBJ2-5 | TRBD1 | TRBV2 | - | CASIPQGTGEETQYF | TGTGCCAGCATACCCCAGGGGACAGGGGAAGAGACCCAGTACTTC
TRBJ1-6 | TRBD1 | TRBV19 | - | CASSGQGFSSPLHF | TGTGCCAGTAGTGGACAGGGTTTCAGTTCACCCCTCCACTTT
TRBJ1-1 | - | TRBV5-1 | - | CASSSTPGGTEAFF | TGCGCCAGCAGCTCGACGCCCGGGGGAACTGAAGCTTTCTTT
TRBJ2-3 | TRBD1 | TRBV7-2 | - | CASSFLGTGSRDTQYF | TGTGCCAGCAGCTTTCTCGGGACAGGGTCAAGAGATACGCAGTATTTT
TRBJ2-3 | - | TRBV30 | - | CAWTPRGSDTQYF | TGTGCCTGGACCCCCAGGGGTTCAGATACGCAGTATTTT
TRBJ1-2 | - | TRBV6-5 | - | CASSRRQVDVGYTF | TGTGCCAGCAGTCGTCGACAGGTCGATGTTGGCTACACCTTC
TRBJ1-1 | TRBD1 | TRBV7-8 | - | CASSLALRGQGAGNTEAFF | TGTGCCAGCAGCTTAGCCCTCCGAGGGCAGGGGGCAGGGAACACTGAAGCTTTCTTT
TRBJ1-5 | - | TRBV15 | many | CATSLQGRQPQHF | TGTGCCACCAGCCTTCAGGGAAGGCAGCCCCAGCATTTT
TRBJ2-3 | TRBD2 | TRBV7-2 | - | CASSPGLAGGTDTQYF | TGTGCCAGCAGCCCCGGACTAGCGGGGGGCACAGATACGCAGTATTTT
TRBJ1-5 | - | TRBV12-5 | - | CASGLVPGAGNQPQHF | TGTGCTAGTGGTTTGGTACCGGGCGCGGGGAATCAGCCCCAGCATTTT
TRBJ2-5 | - | TRBV2 | - | CASSDSQETQYF | TGTGCCAGCTCCGACAGTCAAGAGACCCAGTACTTC
TRBJ1-4 | TRBD1 | TRBV6-5 | - | CASSPRTGVDEKLFF | TGTGCCAGCAGTCCTCGGACAGGGGTCGATGAAAAACTGTTTTTT
TRBJ2-7 | TRBD2 | TRBV7-2 | - | CASSDRLAGVYEQYF | TGTGCCAGCAGCGACAGACTAGCGGGGGTCTACGAGCAGTACTTC
TRBJ1-1 | - | TRBV2 | few | CASSEAQAKAFF | TGTGCCAGCAGTGAAGCACAGGCTAAGGCTTTCTTT
TRBJ1-1 | - | TRBV7-9 | - | CASSFGATTEAFF | TGTGCCAGCAGCTTCGGAGCTACCACTGAAGCTTTCTTT
TRBJ2-2 | - | TRBV19 | few | CASSLRQVTGELFF | TGTGCCAGTAGTCTAAGACAGGTAACCGGGGAGCTGTTTTTT
TRBJ1-1 | - | TRBV12-3/TRBV12-4 | - | CASRWTENTEAFF | TGTGCCAGCAGGTGGACAGAGAACACTGAAGCTTTCTTT
TRBJ2-7 | TRBD1 | TRBV2 | - | CASRLQGPTYEQYF | TGTGCCAGCAGACTACAGGGGCCCACCTACGAGCAGTACTTC
TRBJ1-1 | TRBD1 | TRBV19 | - | CASSIVKGANTEAFF | TGTGCCAGTAGTATAGTCAAGGGGGCGAACACTGAAGCTTTCTTT
TRBJ2-7 | TRBD1 | TRBV10-3 | - | CAIRPGQRTYEQYF | TGTGCCATCAGGCCGGGACAGCGAACCTACGAGCAGTACTTC
TRBJ2-5 | TRBD2 | TRBV7-9 | few | CASSPHSGGKETQYF | TGTGCCAGCAGCCCCCACTCCGGGGGGAAGGAGACCCAGTACTTC
TRBJ2-3 | - | TRBV2 | - | CASRGGSGTDTQYF | TGTGCCAGCAGGGGGGGTAGCGGCACAGATACGCAGTATTTT